This T cell receptor (beta chain) was retrieved from a study of T cell changes during pregnancy in multiple sclerosis. CDR3 length: 17 amino acids. Libraries were prepared by immunoSEQ multiplex PCR; TCRdb keeps only in-frame clonotypes and omits some of them. The profile shows 45,000 to 60,000 clones, 90% of them singletons. The chain carries TRBV21-1 and TRBJ1-3; TRBD1 is the table's D call, not checked against the DNA. TRBV21-1 is a pseudogene locus. The sequence was obtained from a female donor with multiple sclerosis, enrolled in a pregnancy study. The source material was CD8+ T cells from peripheral blood mononuclear cells, sampled before pregnancy. Here the CDR3 reads CASSKRGQAISGNTIYF. The CDR3 nucleotides read TGTGCCAGCAGCAAAAGAGGACAGGCGATCTCTGGAAACACCATATATTTT.